This T cell receptor (beta chain) comes out of a study of cytomegalovirus exposure and HLA in healthy donors. V shed 4 bases and J 0 bases; nucleotides not matched to a gene: 3. This CDR3 contains 16 residues. Germline loops: CDR1 SGHRS, CDR2 YFSETQ. PCR used 60 Vbeta primers and 13 Jbeta primers. The table came from immunoSEQ multiplex PCR; TCRdb's copy has only in-frame clones and leaves some out. This table has 150,000 to 200,000 clones, 60% to 80% appearing once. The TCR sequence derives from a woman aged 50 to 60 in good health and CMV-seropositive. V and J are TRBV5-1 and TRBJ1-6; 8 bases line up with TRBD1. Sequencing input: PBMCs. For the CDR3, the DNA is TGCGCCAGCAGCCCCGACAGGGGCTCCTATAATTCACCCCTCCACTTT. Its translation is CASSPDRGSYNSPLHF.